Sequencing of this T cell receptor beta chain was carried out in a study of shared clonotypes between healthy human individuals. Method: immunoSEQ multiplex PCR; TCRdb's copy keeps in-frame clones and lacks some. The sample lists about 610,000 clones, around 97% occurring once. CDR3 length: 14 residues. Trimming removed 2 bases at V and 5 bases at J, with 13 bases between. CDR1 and CDR2 from the germline V gene are SQVTM and ANQGSEA. Specimen: naive CD4+ T cells sorted from blood. As for subset: CD45RA+ positively selected. The gene calls are TRBV29-1 and TRBJ1-5; D is possibly TRBD1 (5 bases). The source is a woman aged 25 to 39 in good health. The CDR3 spells CSVEIEGPHQPQHF. The DNA for the CDR3 is TGCAGCGTTGAAATCGAGGGACCCCATCAGCCCCAGCATTTT.